These 6 T cell receptor beta chains were all obtained from the same sample, sequenced in a study of cytomegalovirus exposure and HLA in healthy donors. Using immunoSEQ multiplex PCR, the repertoire was profiled, and TCRdb retains in-frame clones only, with some absent. This table holds 120,000 to 150,000 clones, approximately 89% found once. Sequenced sample: PBMCs. These TCRs come from a man between 18 and 35 years old in good health and CMV-seronegative.

As DNA, the CDR3 is TGTGCCAGCAGCGTAGTCGGGCTATCCGGGGGTCTATCTTCTGGAAACACCATATATTTT. It codes for CASSVVGLSGGLSSGNTIYF. The V and J genes are TRBV9 and TRBJ1-3, with TRBD1 as a possible D gene (5 bases). Germline V CDR1 and CDR2: SGDLS, YYNGEE. Trimming removed 0 bases at V and 1 base at J, with 23 bases between. CDR3 length: 20 residues. The entire variable domain, with the rest obtained from reference TRBV9 and TRBJ1-3, is as follows: DSGVTQTPKHLITATGQRVTLRCSPRSGDLSVYWYQQSLDQGLQFLIQYYNGEERAKGNILERFSAQQFPDLHSELNLSSLELGDSALYFCASSVVGLSGGLSSGNTIYFGEGSWLTVV.

V and J are TRBV6-6 and TRBJ2-2; the D is unclear. Trimming stripped 0 bases from V and 2 bases from J, with 7 bases between. The CDR3 is 15 amino acids. Germline CDR1 is MNHNY and CDR2 is SVGAGI (reference sequence). CDR3 sequence reads: CASSYSNRNTGELFF. Here the CDR3 DNA reads TGTGCCAGCAGTTACTCGAACAGAAACACCGGGGAGCTGTTTTTT.

The rearrangement links TRBV12-5 to TRBJ1-4, with TRBD1 identical over 7 bases. The CDR3 is 14 amino acids. CDR1 is LGHNT and CDR2 is FRNRAP in the germline V gene. After removal of 7 bases from V and 4 bases from J, the junction contained 6 bases not matched to a gene. CDR3 residues: CASAKGAGNEKLFF. CDR3 coding DNA: TGTGCTAGTGCAAAGGGGGCAGGTAATGAAAAACTGTTTTTT.

The rearrangement uses TRBV2 and TRBJ1-2, with a weak D call TRBD1 (5 bases). Trimming took 4 bases from V and 2 from J, leaving 11 bases between them. The CDR3 runs 14 residues. Germline V CDR1 and CDR2: SNHLY, FYNNEI. The CDR3 region has the DNA TGTGCCAGCAGTGGGTTTTCAGGGAACTATGGCTACACCTTC. Amino acid sequence: CASSGFSGNYGYTF. Full variable domain (remainder filled in from reference TRBV2 and TRBJ1-2): EPEVTQTPSHQVTQMGQEVILRCVPISNHLYFYWYRQILGQKVEFLVSFYNNEISEKSEIFDDQFSVERPDGSNFTLKIRSTKLEDSAMYFCASSGFSGNYGYTFGSGTRLTVV.

The rearrangement joins TRBV10-1 to TRBJ2-5; 7 nucleotides match TRBD2. The germline V gene encodes CDR1 WNHNN and CDR2 SYGVQD (reference sequence). This CDR3 contains 15 residues. The J segment lost 0 bases and the V segment lost 3 bases, leaving 4 bases of the junction unmatched. CDR3 DNA sequence: TGCGCCAGCAGTGAACAGCGGGACTACCAAGAGACCCAGTACTTC. It translates to CASSEQRDYQETQYF.

The rearrangement uses TRBV7-2 and TRBJ1-5; tentatively, D is TRBD1 (5 bases). There are 14 residues in the CDR3. V lost 5 bases, J lost 5 bases, and 13 bases lay in between. Germline assignment: CDR1 SGHTA and CDR2 FQGNSA. The CDR3 loop reads CASSAGGAYQPQHF. Written as DNA, the CDR3 is TGTGCCAGCAGCGCTGGAGGGGCTTATCAGCCCCAGCATTTT.